A single sample gave rise to the 22 T cell receptor beta chains below, sequenced in a study of cytomegalovirus exposure and HLA in healthy donors (TCRdb year 2017). Preparation of the library involved the immunoSEQ multiplex PCR assay. For the multiplex PCR, a mixture combining 60 forward primers for TCR Vbeta segments and 13 reverse primers for TCR Jbeta segments was used. What TCRdb holds here is the immuneACCESS table cut down to in-frame rearrangements. Part of the clones is not present; checked against another copy, under half of the missing clones reflect an unresolved V gene, and the others are unexplained. The sample yields 130,000 to 150,000 clones; about two thirds were counted once. 1.5% to 2% of the sample is held by the ten biggest clonotypes. Sequencing input: PBMCs. The receptor set was obtained from a woman under 30 in good health and CMV-seronegative.

The chain recombines TRBV13 with TRBJ2-1; the match to TRBD1 covers 8 bases. The V gene's germline CDR1 is PRHDT and CDR2 FYEKMQ (reference sequence). Losses at the gene ends were 6 bases for V and 4 bases for J; bases not matched to a gene: 2. There are 13 residues in the CDR3. The CDR3 coding sequence is TGTGCCAGCAGGGGACAGGATTACAATGAGCAGTTCTTC. It translates to CASRGQDYNEQFF.

This chain connects TRBV4-3 to TRBJ2-1, with 12 bases lining up with TRBD2. The CDR3 runs to 18 residues. Germline CDR1 LGHNA, CDR2 YSLEER. V dropped 0 bases and J dropped 3; count of bases not matched to a gene: 6. CDR3 DNA sequence: TGCGCCAGCAGCCAAGATTTGCGACTAGCGGGGGTCTACAATGAGCAGTTCTTC. Amino acids: CASSQDLRLAGVYNEQFF.

A single count supports this clone. The gene calls are TRBV27 and TRBJ2-1; 9 positions agree with TRBD2. The CDR3 covers 16 residues. Germline trimming cut 0 bases from V and 10 bases from J; bases unmatched to any gene: 10. Germline V gene lookup returns CDR1 MNHEY and CDR2 SMNVEV (reference sequence). The CDR3 sequence: CASSLSASGNRYEQFF. The CDR3 DNA follows: TGTGCCAGCAGTTTATCCGCTAGCGGGAATAGGTACGAGCAGTTCTTC.

The chain links TRBV28 to TRBJ2-5; 8 bases line up with TRBD1. Germline-derived CDR1 and CDR2 are MDHEN and SYDVKM. V gave up 2 bases and J gave up 1 base; unmatched junction bases: 3. The CDR3 consists of 15 residues. The CDR3 coding sequence is TGTGCCAGCAGTTTAAGCGGACAGGGCCAAGAGACCCAGTACTTC. It encodes CASSLSGQGQETQYF.

Written as DNA, the CDR3 is TGTGCCAGCAGCGCCTGGACTAGCGGGTGGAGCACAGATACGCAGTATTTT. Protein sequence: CASSAWTSGWSTDTQYF. The V and J genes are TRBV7-2 and TRBJ2-3, with 11 bases fitting TRBD2. From germline, CDR1 is SGHTA and CDR2 FQGNSA. Trimming cost V 5 bases and J 0 bases; bases outside gene matches: 7. This CDR3 spans 17 amino acids.

The chain carries TRBV28 and TRBJ1-3; possible D gene TRBD1, 5 bases. Looked up from germline, CDR1 is MDHEN and CDR2 is SYDVKM. V gave up 4 bases and J gave up 3 bases, with 13 bases separating them. CDR3 length: 15 amino acids. CDR3 protein: CASSWRGSFGNTIYF. The CDR3 nucleotides are TGTGCCAGCAGTTGGAGGGGTAGCTTTGGAAACACCATATATTTT. Complete variable domain (other parts from reference TRBV28 and TRBJ1-3): DVKVTQSSRYLVKRTGEKVFLECVQDMDHENMFWYRQDPGLGLRLIYFSYDVKMKEKGDIPEGYSVSREKKERFSLILESASTNQTSMYLCASSWRGSFGNTIYFGEGSWLTVV.

This clone was found once. V and J are TRBV6-5 and TRBJ1-6, with D unclear. Germline CDR1 is MNHEY and CDR2 is SVGAGI. Trimming removed 4 bases at V and 0 bases at J, with 7 bases between. There are 15 residues in the CDR3. This chain's CDR3 is CASSLGSSYNSPLHF. CDR3 nucleotides: TGTGCCAGCAGTTTGGGGAGCTCCTATAATTCACCCCTCCACTTT.

V is TRBV11-2 and J is TRBJ1-6, with D hard to call. This CDR3 has 15 amino acids. Germline V gene lookup returns CDR1 SGHAT and CDR2 FQNNGV. V was trimmed by 1 base and J by 10 bases, leaving 14 bases between them. CDR3 bases: TGTGCCAGCAGCTTAGTTGGCAGGCGCGACTCACCCCTCCACTTT. This translates into CASSLVGRRDSPLHF.

The rearrangement joins TRBV9 to TRBJ2-1; 11 bases agree with TRBD2. The CDR3 runs 16 residues. Germline CDR1 reads SGDLS; CDR2 reads YYNGEE. V was pared by 3 bases and J by 0 bases, with 2 bases of the junction left unmatched. CDR3 amino acids: CASSGTSGSSYNEQFF. CDR3 DNA: TGTGCCAGCAGCGGTACTAGCGGGAGCTCCTACAATGAGCAGTTCTTC.

J is TRBJ2-7 and V is TRBV27, with D uncertain. Trimming cost V 0 bases and J 0 bases, with 6 bases left between them. CDR1 is MNHEY and CDR2 is SMNVEV in the germline V gene (reference sequence). The CDR3 length is 14 residues. The CDR3 region is CASSLSPGSYEQYF. The CDR3 region has the DNA TGTGCCAGCAGTTTATCACCGGGCTCCTACGAGCAGTACTTC.

The chain uses TRBV5-1 and TRBJ2-3, with D possibly being TRBD2 (5 bases). The CDR3 is 15 residues long. V was cut by 3 bases and J by 2 bases, with 13 bases left in between. Germline CDR1 and CDR2: SGHRS and YFSETQ. CDR3 in amino acids: CASSYIGGLTDTQYF. As DNA, the CDR3 is TGCGCCAGCAGCTATATTGGAGGTCTCACAGATACGCAGTATTTT.

The V and J genes are TRBV29-1 and TRBJ1-5; 9 bases map to TRBD1. The CDR3 is 13 amino acids. V was clipped by 2 bases and J by 7 bases; unmatched bases: 3. Germline V CDR1 and CDR2: SQVTM, ANQGSEA. CDR3 in amino acids: CSVETGGEQPQHF. The CDR3 DNA sequence: TGCAGCGTTGAAACAGGGGGCGAACAGCCCCAGCATTTT.

The chain's CDR3 is CASSQVAGLSYEQYF. CDR3 nucleotide sequence: TGTGCCAGCAGCCAAGTGGCAGGCCTTTCCTACGAGCAGTACTTC. V gene TRBV5-4 combines with J gene TRBJ2-7; no definite D call. The CDR3 runs 15 residues. V lost 4 bases and J 1 base, leaving 15 bases between the germline ends. Germline CDR1 and CDR2: SGHNT and YYREEE (reference sequence).

The V call is TRBV5-6, the J call TRBJ2-3; possibly TRBD1 for D (5 bases). CDR3 size: 15 residues. Between the trimmed V and J ends, which lost 2 bases and 2 bases, there was a span of 12 bases. Germline loops: CDR1 SGHDT, CDR2 YYEEEE. CDR3 coding DNA: TGTGCCAGCAGCTTCCGGACACCCTTCACAGATACGCAGTATTTT. It is translated as CASSFRTPFTDTQYF.

This clone was counted only a few times. The genes are TRBV19 and TRBJ2-3; D might be TRBD1 (8 bases). The CDR3 is 12 amino acids. The V end lost 9 bases, the J end lost 6 bases, and 13 bases lay between the germline ends. The germline V gene encodes CDR1 LNHDA and CDR2 SQIVND (reference sequence). The CDR3 coding sequence is TGTGCCAGCGGACAGGGAGGGGATACGCAGTATTTT. Amino acid sequence: CASGQGGDTQYF.

Only a few counts were recorded for this clone. J is TRBJ2-2 and V is TRBV19, with D possibly being TRBD2 (6 bases). Looked up from germline, CDR1 is LNHDA and CDR2 is SQIVND (reference sequence). Trimming removed 1 base at V and 0 bases at J, with 9 bases between. The CDR3 loop spans 16 amino acids. The CDR3 spells CASSIVSGSNTGELFF. The CDR3 coding sequence is TGTGCCAGTAGTATAGTCAGCGGGTCGAACACCGGGGAGCTGTTTTTT.

This chain links TRBV5-4 with TRBJ2-1; 13 nucleotides align to TRBD2. The CDR3 has 17 residues. Germline CDR1 SGHNT, CDR2 YYREEE (reference sequence). The V and J ends lost 2 bases and 9 bases, in that order; junction bases with no gene match: 11. CDR3: CASSFPTSGRADGEQFF. The DNA of the CDR3 is TGTGCCAGCAGCTTCCCTACTAGCGGGAGGGCCGACGGTGAGCAGTTCTTC.

The V and J genes are TRBV6-6 and TRBJ1-5; D not certain. CDR3 length: 16 amino acids. The germline V gene has CDR1 MNHNY and CDR2 SVGAGI (reference sequence). Trimming took off 4 bases at V and 0 bases at J, with 13 bases between the two ends. The CDR3 sequence: CASSSFRGFSNQPQHF. CDR3 sequence (DNA): TGTGCCAGCAGTTCCTTCCGGGGTTTTAGCAATCAGCCCCAGCATTTT.

This chain joins TRBV19 and TRBJ1-1; TRBD1 matches 7 bases. CDR1 and CDR2 (germline): LNHDA, SQIVND (reference sequence). The CDR3 has 14 residues. V shed 6 bases and J 1 base; nucleotides not matched to a gene: 5. CDR3 nucleotide sequence: TGTGCCAGTAGCCGGGACAGCCCGAACACTGAAGCTTTCTTT. This encodes CASSRDSPNTEAFF.

The chain carries TRBV5-8 and TRBJ2-3; unclear D gene. Per germline, CDR1 SGHTS and CDR2 YDEGEE. The CDR3 runs to 14 residues. Trimming cost V 0 bases and J 2 bases, with 7 bases left between them. The CDR3 DNA is TGTGCCAGCAGCTTGGTACAGTTCACAGATACGCAGTATTTT. Residues: CASSLVQFTDTQYF.

This clone was counted only a few times. The V and J genes are TRBV5-1 and TRBJ2-7; 7 bases are a match to TRBD1. V dropped 4 bases and J dropped 0; count of bases not matched to a gene: 7. Germline loops: CDR1 SGHRS, CDR2 YFSETQ. This CDR3 has 15 residues. The CDR3 loop reads CASSVTGADSYEQYF. CDR3 DNA sequence: TGCGCCAGCAGCGTTACAGGGGCGGACTCCTACGAGCAGTACTTC.

This chain links TRBV7-9 with TRBJ2-7; D unresolved. From germline, CDR1 is SEHNR and CDR2 FQNEAQ (reference sequence). V lost 2 bases to trimming and J lost 2 bases, with 7 bases between them. This CDR3 is 13 amino acids long. CDR3: CASSLPGTYEQYF. The CDR3 nucleotides read TGTGCCAGCAGCTTACCAGGAACCTACGAGCAGTACTTC.